Below are 27 T cell receptor beta chains sequenced from a single sample in a study of Graves' ophthalmopathy and Graves' hyperthyroidism. TCR beta CDR3 amplification used RNA transcripts. Investigators did first-round RT-PCR with HTBI primers, then second-round multiplex PCR. TCRdb processed the multiplex PCR reads anew with MiXCR; each CDR3 protein has one entry. The sample lists nearly 400,000 distinct CDR3 sequences, around 18% occurring once. The sequenced sample consisted of peripheral blood. The receptor set was obtained from a woman between 18 and 30 years old with Graves' ophthalmopathy.

This clonotype has ten or more counts. V is TRBV30 and J is TRBJ2-3; D is undetermined. Germline V gene data show CDR1 as GTSNPN and CDR2 as SVGIG (reference sequence). V was shortened by 3 bases and J by 4 bases, with 8 bases between the two germline ends. The CDR3 extends over 12 amino acids. The CDR3 is CAWSPGPDTQYF. The CDR3 DNA is TGTGCCTGGAGCCCTGGGCCAGATACGCAGTATTTT.

This clonotype was found many times. The CDR3 sequence: CASSPGDSYYGYTF. Written as DNA, the CDR3 is TGTGCCAGCAGCCCGGGGGATTCTTATTATGGCTACACCTTC. The chain recombines TRBV7-2 with TRBJ1-2; weak D call: TRBD1 (5 bases). V lost 5 bases, J lost 5 bases, and 15 bases lay in between. The germline CDR1 and CDR2 sequences are SGHTA and FQGNSA. The CDR3 loop spans 14 amino acids.

This clonotype was found once. This sequence joins TRBV11-2 and TRBJ1-1; a possible D gene is TRBD1 (6 bases). The CDR3 covers 14 residues. V lost 0 bases and J lost 6, with 11 bases in between. Per germline, CDR1 SGHAT and CDR2 FQNNGV. This CDR3 reads CASSLEGKGAEAFF. The CDR3 DNA sequence: TGTGCCAGCAGCTTAGAGGGGAAGGGGGCTGAAGCTTTCTTT.

This clonotype was seen at least ten times. CDR3 bases: TGTGCCAGCAGGACCCCCGAGGGGGCCTATAATTCACCCCTCCACTTT. Residues: CASRTPEGAYNSPLHF. The chain recombines TRBV28 with TRBJ1-6; weak D call: TRBD1 (6 bases). Germline V gene sequence: CDR1 MDHEN, CDR2 SYDVKM. Deletions cut 6 bases from V and 2 bases from J, with 14 bases between. This CDR3 comprises 16 residues. The complete variable domain, with remaining parts taken from reference TRBV28 and TRBJ1-6, reads DVKVTQSSRYLVKRTGEKVFLECVQDMDHENMFWYRQDPGLGLRLIYFSYDVKMKEKGDIPEGYSVSREKKERFSLILESASTNQTSMYLCASRTPEGAYNSPLHFGNGTRLTVT.

The chain employs TRBV6-2 or TRBV6-3 and TRBJ1-2, with 7 bases lining up with TRBD1. Germline lookup yields CDR1 MNHEY and CDR2 SVGEGT. The CDR3 is 13 amino acids. Unmatched junction bases numbered 7, after V lost 6 bases and J lost 6 bases. The CDR3, as DNA: TGTGCCAGCAGAGAACAGGGGATGAATGGCTACACCTTC. Translation gives CASREQGMNGYTF.

Only a few counts were recorded for this clonotype. The chain is built from TRBV30 and TRBJ1-6; D is ambiguous. The germline V gene has CDR1 GTSNPN and CDR2 SVGIG (reference sequence). Between the trimmed V and J ends, which lost 4 bases and 5 bases, there was a span of 12 bases. This CDR3 comprises 14 residues. The chain's CDR3 is CAWKREPNNSPLHF. The CDR3 DNA reads as TGTGCCTGGAAGCGGGAGCCAAATAATTCACCCCTCCACTTT.

This clonotype was counted many times. V and J are TRBV7-2 and TRBJ1-1; D is perhaps TRBD1 (5 bases). There are 14 residues in the CDR3. CDR1 is SGHTA, CDR2 FQGNSA, per germline. V lost 4 bases and J 4 bases, leaving 13 bases between the germline ends. In DNA form, the CDR3 reads TGTGCCAGCAGCTACCAGGGACGGGGCACTGAAGCTTTCTTT. Its translation: CASSYQGRGTEAFF. Full variable domain (outside the CDR3, taken from reference TRBV7-2 and TRBJ1-1): GAGVSQSPSNKVTEKGKDVELRCDPISGHTALYWYRQSLGQGLEFLIYFQGNSAPDKSGLPSDRFSAERTGGSVSTLTIQRTQQEDSAVYLCASSYQGRGTEAFFGQGTRLTVV.

This clonotype was seen repeatedly, ten times or more. The genes are TRBV30 and TRBJ1-2; 8 bases are a match to TRBD1. With 5 bases clipped from V and 8 bases from J, the junction kept 4 bases outside the gene matches. This CDR3 is built from 11 residues. The germline V gene encodes CDR1 GTSNPN and CDR2 SVGIG (reference sequence). The CDR3 coding sequence is TGTGCCTGGGAACAGGGGGGCGGCTACACCTTC. Encoded protein: CAWEQGGGYTF.

This clonotype was seen many times. The chain couples TRBV6-2 or TRBV6-3 to TRBJ2-2; D possibly corresponds to TRBD1 (5 bases). The CDR3 contains 16 residues. Germline V lookup: CDR1 MNHEY, CDR2 SVGEGT. With 5 bases removed from V and 5 bases from J, the gap between germline ends came to 18 bases. CDR3 in amino acids: CASSRTRAVGTGELFF. The CDR3 coding sequence is TGTGCCAGCAGTCGAACCAGGGCGGTCGGGACCGGGGAGCTGTTTTTT.

This clonotype was detected many times. The CDR3: CASSLVSGGGYTF. The CDR3 DNA follows: TGTGCCAGCAGCTTAGTGTCCGGGGGTGGCTACACCTTC. This chain connects TRBV11-2 to TRBJ1-2; D perhaps matches TRBD1 (5 bases). Trimming cost V 1 base and J 7 bases, with 10 bases left between them. Germline CDR1 and CDR2: SGHAT and FQNNGV. This CDR3 has 13 residues.

This clonotype showed up many times. This rearrangement joins TRBV28 to TRBJ2-7, with a possible D match to TRBD2 (6 bases). Germline assignment: CDR1 MDHEN and CDR2 SYDVKM. The CDR3 is 16 residues long. Trimming shortened V by 7 bases and J by 2 bases, and 21 bases separated the two germline ends. DNA of the CDR3: TGTGCCAGCACCAGTTTCGGGGACTCATCTACCTACGAGCAGTACTTC. This gives the protein CASTSFGDSSTYEQYF. Full variable domain (outside the CDR3, taken from reference TRBV28 and TRBJ2-7): DVKVTQSSRYLVKRTGEKVFLECVQDMDHENMFWYRQDPGLGLRLIYFSYDVKMKEKGDIPEGYSVSREKKERFSLILESASTNQTSMYLCASTSFGDSSTYEQYFGPGTRLTVT.

J is TRBJ2-5 and V is TRBV29-1; 8 bases are a match to TRBD2. Germline CDR1 is SQVTM and CDR2 is ANQGSEA. J was trimmed by 0 bases and V by 6 bases; bases with no gene match: 15. The CDR3 runs 17 residues. DNA for the CDR3: TGCAGCGTGTCCGGGGGGGCGGCAGAATTCTACCAAGAGACCCAGTACTTC. Translated, it gives CSVSGGAAEFYQETQYF.

This clonotype showed up many times. The chain is built from TRBV7-2 and TRBJ1-1; no definite D call. The CDR3 totals 15 residues. Looked up from germline, CDR1 is SGHTA and CDR2 is FQGNSA. Trimming pared 2 bases from V and 1 base from J, leaving 11 bases between. This CDR3 is CASSLLGARNTEAFF. The CDR3 nucleotides are TGTGCCAGCAGCTTACTGGGTGCGAGGAACACTGAAGCTTTCTTT. Based on the CDR3 plus reference TRBV7-2 and TRBJ1-1, the full variable domain is GAGVSQSPSNKVTEKGKDVELRCDPISGHTALYWYRQSLGQGLEFLIYFQGNSAPDKSGLPSDRFSAERTGGSVSTLTIQRTQQEDSAVYLCASSLLGARNTEAFFGQGTRLTVV.

The V and J genes are TRBV12-3 or TRBV12-4 and TRBJ1-2, with 7 bases lining up with TRBD1. The CDR3 totals 14 residues. V trimming: 5 bases; J trimming: 6 bases; junction bases outside the gene matches: 9. CDR3 nucleotides: TGTGCCAGCAGTCACGGGACAGAAGGGCATGGCTACACCTTC. It encodes CASSHGTEGHGYTF.

The sample holds many counts of this clonotype. The V gene is TRBV20-1, the J gene TRBJ2-5; 9 bases are shared with TRBD2. The CDR3 length is 14 residues. Germline V gene sequence: CDR1 DFQATT, CDR2 SNEGSKA (reference sequence). Unmatched junction bases numbered 10, after V lost 6 bases and J lost 5 bases. The CDR3 is CSALPLAGYETQYF. The CDR3 DNA is TGCAGTGCCCTTCCGCTAGCGGGATACGAGACCCAGTACTTC.

This clonotype came up many times. The chain is built from TRBV30 and TRBJ1-1, with TRBD1 matching over 7 bases. Germline values: CDR1 GTSNPN, CDR2 SVGIG (reference sequence). The CDR3 is made up of 12 amino acids. The junction had 10 bases not matched to a gene; V was cut back by 3 bases and J by 12 bases. CDR3 in DNA: TGTGCCTGGAGCGTCGGACAGGCCGAAACTTTCTTT. Its translation: CAWSVGQAETFF. The variable domain in full, with the rest retrieved from reference TRBV30 and TRBJ1-1, is SQTIHQWPATLVQPVGSPLSLECTVEGTSNPNLYWYRQAAGRGLQLLFYSVGIGQISSEVPQNLSASRPQDRQFILSSKKLLLSDSGFYLCAWSVGQAETFFGQGTRLTVV.

This clonotype has ten or more counts. The gene calls are TRBV28 and TRBJ1-3, with D hard to call. The CDR3 is made up of 13 amino acids. Germline V gene data show CDR1 as MDHEN and CDR2 as SYDVKM. V lost 6 bases and J 4 bases, leaving 10 bases between the germline ends. DNA for the CDR3: TGTGCCAGCAGCCAGGACCTCGGAAACACCATATATTTT. Translation gives CASSQDLGNTIYF.

This clonotype was found many times. The chain uses TRBV4-3 and TRBJ2-6; weak D call: TRBD2 (5 bases). Germline CDR1 LGHNA, CDR2 YSLEER. This CDR3 comprises 17 residues. Trimming cost V 0 bases and J 4 bases, with 13 bases left between them. The CDR3 loop is CASSQDSRPGGANVLTF. CDR3 nucleotides: TGCGCCAGCAGCCAAGACAGCAGGCCGGGAGGGGCCAACGTCCTGACTTTC.

In its sample, this clonotype was seen many times. The chain links TRBV6-2 or TRBV6-3 to TRBJ1-5, with 10 positions matching TRBD1. This CDR3 comprises 17 residues. The germline V gene encodes CDR1 MNHEY and CDR2 SVGEGT. V gave up 7 bases and J gave up 7 bases; unmatched junction bases: 16. CDR3 in DNA: TGTGCCAGCATCTCCCAAGGGGGGGACAGGGGTGGGCAGCCCCAGCATTTT. This codes for CASISQGGDRGGQPQHF.

This clonotype came up many times. The rearrangement uses TRBV6-5 and TRBJ2-7; no reliable D call. The germline gives CDR1 MNHEY, CDR2 SVGAGI. This CDR3 has 14 residues. V shed 3 bases and J shed 0 bases, with 9 bases lying between them. The CDR3 is CASSYLGNSYEQYF. CDR3 sequence (DNA): TGTGCCAGCAGTTATCTAGGTAACTCCTACGAGCAGTACTTC.

This clonotype came up many times. The chain has TRBV29-1 and TRBJ1-2; D gene uncertain. Germline V lookup: CDR1 SQVTM, CDR2 ANQGSEA. The CDR3 is 13 residues long. With 3 bases removed from V and 0 bases from J, the gap between germline ends came to 8 bases. Here the CDR3 reads CSVEGFSNYGYTF. DNA of the CDR3: TGCAGCGTTGAGGGGTTTTCTAACTATGGCTACACCTTC.

The chain carries TRBV6-1 and TRBJ1-1; TRBD1 aligns across 12 bases. The CDR3 has 13 amino acids. The germline V gene encodes CDR1 MNHNS and CDR2 SASEGT. V was pared by 5 bases and J by 11 bases, with 6 bases of the junction left unmatched. DNA for the CDR3: TGTGCCAGCAGTCAGGGACAGGGGGCCGATGCTTTCTTT. It is translated as CASSQGQGADAFF.

This clonotype was observed many times. V and J are TRBV6-5 and TRBJ2-4; maybe TRBD2 (5 bases). This CDR3 has 14 residues. The V end lost 6 bases, the J end lost 2 bases, and 11 bases lay between the germline ends. Germline V lookup: CDR1 MNHEY, CDR2 SVGAGI. The CDR3 region has the DNA TGTGCCAGCAGCTTACTAGGGTCCAAAAACATTCAGTACTTC. Amino acid sequence: CASSLLGSKNIQYF.

This clonotype has ten or more counts. One junction end disagrees with the germline gene, perhaps due to a read error. This rearrangement joins TRBV2 to TRBJ1-2, with TRBD1 identical over 9 bases. Per the germline V gene, CDR1 is SNHLY and CDR2 is FYNNEI. This CDR3 is 11 amino acids long. The CDR3 region is CASSPQGAKAF. The CDR3 DNA is TGTGCCAGCAGCCCACAGGGGGCGAAAGCCTTC.

This chain joins TRBV12-3 or TRBV12-4 and TRBJ1-2, with D uncertain. This CDR3 contains 13 residues. V lost 2 bases to trimming and J lost 7 bases, with 11 bases between them. The CDR3 DNA follows: TGTGCCAGCAGTTTAAGGCCAAATCTTGGCTACACCTTC. Its protein is CASSLRPNLGYTF.

The chain has TRBV7-2 and TRBJ2-7; 7 bases align to TRBD2. Per germline, CDR1 SGHTA and CDR2 FQGNSA. The CDR3 totals 15 residues. V lost 1 base, J lost 3 bases, and 6 bases stayed unmatched. CDR3 DNA sequence: TGTGCCAGCAGCTTAGTGGGGGAGGGCCGCTACGAGCAGTACTTC. Translating gives CASSLVGEGRYEQYF.

In this sample, this clonotype turned up many times. The chain links TRBV27 to TRBJ1-1; D not resolved. This CDR3 contains 15 residues. Trimming shortened V by 0 bases and J by 1 base, and 9 bases separated the two germline ends. Germline assignment: CDR1 MNHEY and CDR2 SMNVEV (reference sequence). The CDR3 nucleotides are TGTGCCAGCAGTTTATCGAGCCCTTCGAACACTGAAGCTTTCTTT. Amino acid sequence: CASSLSSPSNTEAFF.